The source of this T cell receptor (beta chain) is a study of blood T cell repertoires in COVID-19. Overall study context: From T cells, B-cell-depleted T cells, or PBMCs came the material, which was cDNA or gDNA.

Note on this clone: Mismatch with germline at one junction end may stem from a read error.

This CDR3 has 13 amino acids. Looked up from germline, CDR1 is MRHNA and CDR2 is SNTAGT. In the authors' workflow: Using reference gene primer amplification, nucleated cell counts were estimated. The repertoire was sequenced with immunoSEQ multiplex PCR; TCRdb's copy has only in-frame clones and lacks some. V and J calls and clone size are those listed in that table; D and trimming were worked out from the DNA. In the table there are around 100,000 clones, about 86% of which are singletons. Material: PBMCs or T cells enriched from blood (not recorded which). The chain is built from TRBV6-4 and TRBJ2-1; TRBD1 might be the D (6 bases). The source of this sequence is a woman aged 45-65 years who had recovered from COVID-19. The CDR3: CASSASESGEVLF. The DNA for the CDR3 is TGTGCCAGCAGTGCGTCGGAATCAGGGGAAGTTCTCTTC.